Each of the 21 T cell receptor beta chains below was sequenced from the same sample in a study of Graves' ophthalmopathy and Graves' hyperthyroidism. Amplified material comprised TCR beta CDR3 regions derived from RNA transcripts. In the first round, RT-PCR was carried out with HTBI primers, and a multiplex PCR formed the second round. TCRdb fed the multiplex PCR reads into MiXCR, producing one record per CDR3 protein. There are more than 1,000,000 distinct CDR3 sequences in the sample; roughly two fifths occur only once, and around 10% lies in the top ten. Sequencing was carried out using peripheral blood or thyroid tissue (not recorded which). The source of these receptors is an adult man with Graves' hyperthyroidism.

The table lists this clonotype with many counts. This chain joins TRBV29-1 and TRBJ2-5; TRBD2 aligns across 12 bases. This CDR3 has 17 residues. Germline V gene lookup returns CDR1 SQVTM and CDR2 ANQGSEA. J gave up 1 base and V 8 bases, and 14 bases lay outside the gene matches. CDR3 sequence: CSTRTSGALPGQETQYF. CDR3 in DNA: TGCAGCACCAGGACTAGCGGGGCCCTTCCAGGCCAAGAGACCCAGTACTTC.

Of note for this clonotype: This may arise from a read error, as a much more abundant clone is one base away. The conserved phenylalanine or tryptophan normally closing the CDR3 is absent here, so this likely arose from a read error. This chain uses TRBV4-3 with TRBJ1-1; unclear D gene. Germline CDR1 and CDR2: LGHNA and YSLEER. Trimming pared 3 bases from V and 6 bases from J, leaving 11 bases between. This CDR3 has 13 residues. The CDR3 DNA sequence: TGCGCCAGCAGCCAGGCACAGAAAGCTGAAGCTTTCTCT. This gives the protein CASSQAQKAEAFS.

At least ten counts were recorded for this clonotype. The chain has TRBV29-1 and TRBJ1-2; 9 bases map to TRBD1. Trimming removed 3 bases from V and 2 bases from J; junction bases left unmatched: 10. CDR3 length: 16 amino acids. Germline CDR1 is SQVTM and CDR2 is ANQGSEA. The CDR3 sequence is CSVDSPGTGLNYGYTF. CDR3 nucleotide sequence: TGCAGCGTTGATTCCCCCGGGACAGGGTTAAACTATGGCTACACCTTC.

Concerning this clonotype: A much larger clonotype is one base distant, so this may be a read error. The chain carries TRBV9 and TRBJ2-5; 11 positions agree with TRBD2. In germline, CDR1 is SGDLS, CDR2 YYNGEE. The ends lost 3 bases at V and 3 bases at J; junction bases unmatched: 4. The CDR3 contains 15 residues. DNA of the CDR3: TGTGCCAGCAGCGAACCGACTAGCGGGGAAGAGACCCAGTACTTC. Protein: CASSEPTSGEETQYF.

The J gene is TRBJ1-5, the V gene TRBV19; D is undetermined. The ends were cut back, 3 bases at V and 3 bases at J, with 6 bases in the middle. Germline V CDR1 and CDR2: LNHDA, SQIVND (reference sequence). The CDR3 is made up of 13 amino acids. CDR3 amino acids: CASSMGANQPQHF. Written as DNA, the CDR3 is TGTGCCAGTAGTATGGGCGCCAATCAGCCCCAGCATTTT.

Concerning this clonotype itself: A much larger clone differs by one base, so this may be a read error. V gene TRBV7-9 combines with J gene TRBJ2-7, with D possibly TRBD2 on 5 matching bases. The CDR3 length is 12 residues. Germline V CDR1 and CDR2: SEHNR, FQNEAQ (reference sequence). The CDR3, as DNA: TGTCCCAGCGGCCCCCAGATATACGAGCAGTACTTC. This encodes CPSGPQIYEQYF.

The table lists this clonotype with a few counts. The chain couples TRBV7-2 to TRBJ1-5; D is undetermined. CDR1 is SGHTA, CDR2 FQGNSA, per germline. The CDR3 totals 15 residues. V shed 5 bases and J shed 1 base, with 12 bases lying between them. CDR3 amino acids: CASSLQLESNQPQHF. The CDR3 region has the DNA TGTGCCAGCAGCCTCCAACTAGAAAGCAATCAGCCCCAGCATTTT.

V is TRBV19 and J is TRBJ2-3, with D uncertain. The V gene lost 3 bases and the J gene lost 2 bases, with 9 bases spanning the gap. Germline loops: CDR1 LNHDA, CDR2 SQIVND (reference sequence). CDR3 length equals 14 residues. Here the CDR3 reads CASSIGQYTDTQYF. The CDR3 DNA is TGTGCCAGTAGTATTGGGCAGTACACAGATACGCAGTATTTT.

As to this clonotype: A much larger clone is a single base away; this may be a read error. The chain uses TRBV11-2 and TRBJ1-1; the match to TRBD1 covers 7 bases. Germline V gene sequence: CDR1 SGHAT, CDR2 FQNNGV. Trimming at V came to 5 bases and at J to 0 bases, leaving 6 bases not matched to a gene. The CDR3 is 15 residues long. The CDR3 region has the DNA TGTGCCAGCAGCCTCCCGGACAGGCTGAACACTGAAGCTTTCTTT. It encodes CASSLPDRLNTEAFF.

The chain recombines TRBV13 with TRBJ1-4, with D perhaps matching TRBD1 (5 bases). V shed 6 bases and J shed 8 bases, with 16 bases lying between them. In germline, CDR1 is PRHDT, CDR2 FYEKMQ (reference sequence). This CDR3 has 14 amino acids. CDR3 DNA sequence: TGTGCCAGCAGGGACGCCAGGGCTTACGAAAAACTGTTTTTT. Translation gives CASRDARAYEKLFF.

This clonotype was detected ten times or more. The chain uses TRBV7-2 and TRBJ1-2; D is unresolved. V was shortened by 4 bases and J by 8 bases, with 14 bases between the two germline ends. The CDR3 totals 13 residues. The V gene's germline CDR1 is SGHTA and CDR2 FQGNSA. DNA for the CDR3: TGTGCCAGCAGCTCGGGCTCCGTGGGGGGCTACACCTTC. It is translated as CASSSGSVGGYTF.

The V and J genes are TRBV19 and TRBJ2-2; 10 bases align to TRBD2. Germline-derived CDR1 and CDR2 are LNHDA and SQIVND (reference sequence). V dropped 10 bases and J dropped 8; count of bases not matched to a gene: 19. The CDR3 is 17 amino acids. CDR3 nucleotide sequence: TGTGCCACAACAGGGCTAGCGGGAGTCCGCCACCGTGGGGAGCTGTTTTTT. Amino acid sequence: CATTGLAGVRHRGELFF.

As to this clonotype: Lacking the conserved final phenylalanine or tryptophan, this CDR3 likely reflects a read error. No DNA is shown, since the ends of the CDR3 on it are uncertain; the CDR3 is the one TCRdb lists. The V call is TRBV19, the J call TRBJ1-2. The germline V gene encodes CDR1 LNHDA and CDR2 SQIVND (reference sequence). The CDR3 comprises 11 residues, both ends counted. This CDR3 is CASSIDGDGNY.

This clonotype was seen repeatedly, ten times or more. The chain joins TRBV19 to TRBJ1-2; no clear D gene. The V gene lost 6 bases and the J gene lost 8 bases, with 19 bases spanning the gap. In germline, CDR1 is LNHDA, CDR2 SQIVND (reference sequence). There are 14 residues in the CDR3. The CDR3 is CASSFSLAEYGYTF. CDR3 DNA: TGTGCCAGTAGCTTCAGCCTAGCGGAGTACGGCTACACCTTC.

This clonotype was picked up many times. The rearrangement joins TRBV7-2 to TRBJ2-6; TRBD1 matches at 7 bases. The CDR3 spans 17 residues. The V gene's germline CDR1 is SGHTA and CDR2 FQGNSA. With V trimmed by 5 bases and J by 0 bases, 7 bases remained unmatched. The CDR3 here is CASSRQGVLSGANVLTF. In nucleotides, the CDR3 is TGTGCCAGCAGCCGGCAGGGGGTTCTCTCTGGGGCCAACGTCCTGACTTTC.

This clonotype was observed many times. The rearrangement joins TRBV25-1 to TRBJ2-7; 7 bases align to TRBD1. This CDR3 is built from 15 residues. The V gene's germline CDR1 is MGHDK and CDR2 SYGVNS. The trim removed 0 bases at V and 5 bases at J, leaving 7 bases unmatched. CDR3 loop: CASSEYGQTGDEQYF. Written as DNA, the CDR3 is TGTGCCAGCAGTGAATATGGGCAAACAGGGGACGAGCAGTACTTC.

This clonotype was recorded many times. The V and J genes are TRBV7-9 and TRBJ1-6, with 7 positions matching TRBD1. Germline CDR1 is SEHNR and CDR2 is FQNEAQ (reference sequence). CDR3 length: 13 amino acids. The V and J ends lost 3 bases and 8 bases, in that order; junction bases with no gene match: 1. The CDR3: CASSFDRDSPLHF. CDR3 nucleotides: TGTGCCAGCAGCTTCGACAGGGATTCACCCCTCCACTTT.

The V gene is TRBV12-3 or TRBV12-4, the J gene TRBJ2-5, with 10 positions matching TRBD2. Germline trimming cut 6 bases from V and 3 bases from J; bases unmatched to any gene: 7. There are 15 residues in the CDR3. CDR3 bases: TGTGCCAGCAGGACCGTTAGCGGGGGGAAAGAGACCCAGTACTTC. Encoded protein: CASRTVSGGKETQYF.

This clonotype was counted at least ten times. The chain has TRBV10-3 and TRBJ2-7; the match to TRBD1 covers 8 bases. Germline CDR1 is ENHRY and CDR2 is SYGVKD. V shed 3 bases, J shed 1 base, and the junction held 8 bases outside the gene matches. This CDR3 has 16 residues. The CDR3 DNA is TGTGCCATCAGTGAATCAACAGGGGGAAGGTCCTACGAGCAGTACTTC. This translates into CAISESTGGRSYEQYF.

This clonotype was detected a few times. The gene calls are TRBV27 and TRBJ2-5; D possibly corresponds to TRBD1 (6 bases). The CDR3 covers 15 residues. The germline V gene encodes CDR1 MNHEY and CDR2 SMNVEV (reference sequence). Trimming left V 5 bases short and J 5 bases short, with 18 bases between. The CDR3 DNA follows: TGTGCCAGCAGTAACCCCGGGACACGTCGGGAGACCCAGTACTTC. Protein: CASSNPGTRRETQYF.

There are a few counts of this clonotype. The chain employs TRBV12-3 or TRBV12-4 and TRBJ1-2; weak D call: TRBD1 (5 bases). This CDR3 has 13 amino acids. The V and J ends lost 5 bases and 8 bases respectively, with 15 bases between them. This CDR3 reads CASSMDGGVGYTF. DNA for the CDR3: TGTGCCAGCAGTATGGACGGGGGAGTCGGCTACACCTTC.